Below, 15 T cell receptor beta chains from the same sample are listed, as sequenced in a study of tumor-infiltrating lymphocytes in oesophageal squamous cell carcinoma. MiXCR was run by TCRdb on the PCR reads, yielding one entry per CDR3 protein. The repertoire has nearly 20,000 distinct CDR3 sequences, under 50% of them found once; the top ten carry about 6.8%. Sample: blood. Receptor source: a male donor with esophageal squamous cell carcinoma.

With regard to this clonotype: A junction boundary mismatches the germline segment, possibly from a read error. The V call is TRBV5-3, the J call TRBJ2-5, with D perhaps TRBD1 or TRBD2 (5 bases each). TRBV5-3 is placed among ORFs of uncertain function. This CDR3 has 14 amino acids. The CDR3 region has the DNA TGTGCCAGCAGCTTGGGGGTGTACCAAGAGACCCAGTACTTC. Its translation: CASSLGVYQETQYF.

This clonotype was found many times. The chain employs TRBV4-2 and TRBJ1-2; TRBD1 agrees at 9 bases. The V gene end was trimmed by 4 bases and the J gene end by 4 bases; junction bases not matched to a gene: 10. Germline V gene sequence: CDR1 LGHNA, CDR2 YNFKEQ. This CDR3 is 16 amino acids long. The CDR3 nucleotides are TGTGCCAGCAGCCCAGCAGGACAGGGGTTGCGCTATGGCTACACCTTC. Translation gives CASSPAGQGLRYGYTF.

The chain carries TRBV7-3 and TRBJ2-3; D remains unclear. The CDR3 loop spans 15 amino acids. The germline CDR1 and CDR2 sequences are SGHTA and FQGTGA. The V end was cut by 4 bases, the J end by 3 bases, with 14 bases between. The CDR3 spells CASSSAGLGTDTQYF. CDR3 DNA: TGTGCCAGCAGCTCCGCCGGTTTGGGTACAGATACGCAGTATTTT. Full variable domain (remainder filled in from reference TRBV7-3 and TRBJ2-3): GAGVSQTPSNKVTEKGKYVELRCDPISGHTALYWYRQSLGQGPEFLIYFQGTGAADDSGLPNDRFFAVRPEGSVSTLKIQRTERGDSAVYLCASSSAGLGTDTQYFGPGTRLTVL.

This clonotype was observed at least ten times. The chain is built from TRBV6-1 and TRBJ2-5, with 7 bases that match TRBD1. Losses at the gene ends were 2 bases for V and 12 bases for J; bases not matched to a gene: 9. The CDR3 loop spans 13 amino acids. CDR1 and CDR2 (germline): MNHNS, SASEGT. CDR3 nucleotide sequence: TGTGCCAGCAGTGAACAGAAGGGGGCGCGTGAGTACTTC. Translated, it gives CASSEQKGAREYF.

There are a few counts of this clonotype. CDR3 in amino acids: CASSSSGLPQQFF. CDR3 in DNA: TGTGCCAGCAGTTCCTCTGGCCTACCACAGCAGTTCTTC. The chain carries TRBV7-3 and TRBJ2-5, with D unresolved. The end of the DNA is better explained by TRBJ2-1, so the J call may be wrong. Per the germline V gene, CDR1 is SGHTA and CDR2 is FQGTGA. The CDR3 sequence is 13 residues long.

Only one count was recorded for this clonotype. This chain joins TRBV7-2 and TRBJ1-1; 7 bases are a match to TRBD1. The trim removed 5 bases at V and 4 bases at J, leaving 10 bases unmatched. Germline V gives CDR1 SGHTA, CDR2 FQGNSA. The CDR3 has 15 residues. The CDR3 reads CASSPHRGVGTEAFF. Written as DNA, the CDR3 is TGTGCCAGCAGCCCCCACAGGGGCGTTGGCACTGAAGCTTTCTTT.

This clonotype was detected ten times or more. The rearrangement uses TRBV27 and TRBJ2-3; D might be TRBD2 (7 bases). V shed 5 bases and J shed 2 bases, with 11 bases lying between them. Looked up from germline, CDR1 is MNHEY and CDR2 is SMNVEV (reference sequence). CDR3 length: 14 residues. The CDR3 loop reads CASSRGAFTDTQYF. The CDR3 nucleotides are TGTGCCAGCAGTCGGGGGGCCTTCACAGATACGCAGTATTTT.

As for this clonotype: Being one base from a much bigger clone, this may be a read error. The V gene is TRBV5-4, the J gene TRBJ1-5; D is uncertain. In germline, CDR1 is SGHNT, CDR2 YYREEE (reference sequence). CDR3 length equals 14 residues. CDR3 DNA: TGTGCCAGCGGCTTGGAGAGTCGGGTTCAGCCCCAGCATTTT. Residues: CASGLESRVQPQHF.

By sample fraction, this clonotype is medium-sized. V is TRBV7-9 and J is TRBJ2-5; no firm D call. Germline values: CDR1 SEHNR, CDR2 FQNEAQ (reference sequence). The CDR3 extends over 15 amino acids. Trimming shortened V by 5 bases and J by 5 bases, and 18 bases separated the two germline ends. The CDR3 sequence is CASSPGSFVWETQYF. Written as DNA, the CDR3 is TGTGCCAGCAGCCCAGGTAGTTTCGTGTGGGAGACCCAGTACTTC.

This clonotype has more than one count but fewer than ten. The chain combines TRBV7-3 with TRBJ2-1; 8 nucleotides align to TRBD1. The last part of the DNA fits TRBJ2-5 better; the J call may be wrong. Germline CDR1 is SGHTA and CDR2 is FQGTGA. The CDR3 totals 13 residues. The CDR3 protein is CASSRGQGKTQYF. The DNA for the CDR3 is TGTGCCAGCAGCCGAGGACAGGGAAAGACCCAGTACTTC.

The chain links TRBV7-3 to TRBJ2-3; possible D gene TRBD2, 6 bases. This CDR3 is 13 amino acids long. CDR1 is SGHTA, CDR2 FQGTGA, per germline. Trimming shortened V by 7 bases and J by 0 bases, and 8 bases separated the two germline ends. CDR3 residues: CASKSGSTDTQYF. DNA of the CDR3: TGTGCCAGCAAGAGCGGGAGCACAGATACGCAGTATTTT. The entire variable domain, with the rest obtained from reference TRBV7-3 and TRBJ2-3, is as follows: GAGVSQTPSNKVTEKGKYVELRCDPISGHTALYWYRQSLGQGPEFLIYFQGTGAADDSGLPNDRFFAVRPEGSVSTLKIQRTERGDSAVYLCASKSGSTDTQYFGPGTRLTVL.

A word on this clonotype: The CDR3 does not close with the conserved phenylalanine or tryptophan, likely indicating a read error. The DNA is left out, because the CDR3 cannot be placed on it with certainty; the CDR3 is given as TCRdb lists it. V is TRBV12-3 or TRBV12-4 and J is TRBJ2-7; the D segment call TRBD1 is taken from the table without a DNA check. Ends included, the CDR3 has 9 residues. CDR3 region: CASSWDTLS.

The chain links TRBV7-3 to TRBJ2-1; TRBD1 aligns across 7 bases. CDR1 and CDR2 (germline): SGHTA, FQGTGA. The CDR3 runs to 15 residues. The J segment lost 0 bases and the V segment lost 6 bases, leaving 5 bases of the junction unmatched. CDR3: CASSRDSSSYNEQFF. The CDR3, as DNA: TGTGCCAGCAGTCGGGACAGTAGCTCCTACAATGAGCAGTTCTTC.

This clonotype appeared many times. This sequence may be a read error, since a much larger clone differs from it by one base. The CDR3, as DNA: TGTGCCAGCAGCTTGGGACAGGACTATGAGCAGTACTTC. As protein: CASSLGQDYEQYF. The V and J genes are TRBV5-4 and TRBJ2-7, with D perhaps assigned TRBD1 or TRBD2 (6 bases each). Looked up from germline, CDR1 is SGHNT and CDR2 is YYREEE (reference sequence). The V end was cut by 0 bases, the J end by 7 bases, with 11 bases between. The length of the CDR3 is 13 residues. The full variable domain, rest sourced from reference TRBV5-4 and TRBJ2-7, is ETGVTQSPTHLIKTRGQQVTLRCSSQSGHNTVSWYQQALGQGPQFIFQYYREEENGRGNFPPRFSGLQFPNYSSELNVNALELDDSALYLCASSLGQDYEQYFGPGTRLTVT.

This clonotype qualifies as medium-sized (0.01 to 0.1%). This chain links TRBV5-1 with TRBJ2-1, with D perhaps TRBD1 or TRBD2 (6 bases each). With 1 base removed from V and 6 bases from J, the gap between germline ends came to 20 bases. The CDR3 is 17 amino acids. CDR1 is SGHRS and CDR2 is YFSETQ in the germline V gene. CDR3 loop: CASSLLGQGTLPNEQFF. The CDR3 DNA reads as TGCGCCAGCAGCTTGTTGGGCCAGGGGACTCTCCCCAATGAGCAGTTCTTC.